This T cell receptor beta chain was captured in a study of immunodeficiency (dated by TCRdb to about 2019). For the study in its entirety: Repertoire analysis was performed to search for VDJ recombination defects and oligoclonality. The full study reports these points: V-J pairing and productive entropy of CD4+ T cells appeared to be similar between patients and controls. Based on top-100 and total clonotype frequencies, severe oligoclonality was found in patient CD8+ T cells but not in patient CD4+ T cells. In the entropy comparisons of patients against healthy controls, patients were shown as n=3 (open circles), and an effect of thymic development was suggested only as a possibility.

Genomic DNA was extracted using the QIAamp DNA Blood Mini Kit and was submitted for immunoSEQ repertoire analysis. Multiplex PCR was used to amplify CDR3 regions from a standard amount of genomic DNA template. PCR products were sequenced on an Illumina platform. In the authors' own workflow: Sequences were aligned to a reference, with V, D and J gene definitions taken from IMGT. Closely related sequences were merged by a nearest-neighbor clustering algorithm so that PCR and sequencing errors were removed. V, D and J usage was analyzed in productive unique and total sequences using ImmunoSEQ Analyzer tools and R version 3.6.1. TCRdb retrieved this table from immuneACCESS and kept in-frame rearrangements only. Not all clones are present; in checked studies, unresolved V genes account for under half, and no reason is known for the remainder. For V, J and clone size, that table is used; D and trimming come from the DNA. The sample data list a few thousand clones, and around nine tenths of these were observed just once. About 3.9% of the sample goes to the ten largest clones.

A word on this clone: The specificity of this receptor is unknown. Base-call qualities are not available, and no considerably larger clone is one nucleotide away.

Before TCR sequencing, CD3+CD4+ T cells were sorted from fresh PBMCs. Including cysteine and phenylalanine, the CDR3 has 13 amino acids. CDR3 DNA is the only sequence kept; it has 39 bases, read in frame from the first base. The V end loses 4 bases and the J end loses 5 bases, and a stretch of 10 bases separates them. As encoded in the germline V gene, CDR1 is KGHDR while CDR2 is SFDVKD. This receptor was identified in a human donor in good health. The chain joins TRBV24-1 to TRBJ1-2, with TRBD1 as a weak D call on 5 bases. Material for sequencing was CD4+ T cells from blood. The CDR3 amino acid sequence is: CATSDLGGYGYTF. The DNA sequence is TGTGCCACCAGTGACCTCGGGGGGTATGGCTACACCTTC.